This entry is about one T cell receptor (beta chain). TCRdb keeps only in-frame clones here, not all; method: immunoSEQ multiplex PCR. In the table there are about 470,000 clones, approximately 86% of which are singletons. Enrolled through a virtual design, the participants were between roughly 18 and 90 years of age and came from under 30 US areas. Participant reports of clinical history set cohort assignment. Before being deemed recovered, Cohort 3 donors had two negative PCRs, clearance, or symptom resolution. The sample originates from a study of blood T cell repertoires in COVID-19. Sample: PBMCs or T cells enriched from blood (not recorded which). The TCR was taken from a woman in her late teens or twenties who had recovered from COVID-19.

Here the CDR3 reads CASSFSDTQYF. The CDR3 bases are TGTGCCAGCAGCTTCAGTGATACGCAGTATTTT. The genes are TRBV11-2 and TRBJ2-3; D gene unclear. This CDR3 region has 11 residues. Germline V gene lookup returns CDR1 SGHAT and CDR2 FQNNGV. V lost 3 bases and J lost 6, with 4 bases in between.